This passage covers 24 T cell receptor beta chains from one sample sequenced in a study of blood T cells in healthy people across ages. For the second PCR, which ran for 7 to 11 cycles, a sample-barcoded 5' primer and a J-beta primer mix were used. TCRdb passed the 5' RACE reads through MiXCR, listing each CDR3 protein once. This table has about 1.5 million distinct CDR3 sequences, 40% to 45% appearing once. Input material: blood. The receptors were gathered from a woman in her late teens or twenties in good health.

This clonotype was counted many times. This chain connects TRBV12-3 or TRBV12-4 to TRBJ2-5, with D perhaps matching TRBD1 or TRBD2 (5 bases each). CDR3 length: 13 amino acids. The V gene lost 5 bases and the J gene lost 5 bases, with 12 bases spanning the gap. The CDR3 sequence: CASSRVGEETQYF. CDR3 nucleotides: TGTGCCAGCAGTCGAGTAGGGGAGGAGACCCAGTACTTC.

The V gene is TRBV21-1, the J gene TRBJ1-4. TRBV21-1 is labeled a pseudogene. This CDR3 contains 19 residues. DNA of the CDR3: TGTGCCAGCAGCAAAGCTCATAAACGTAGACATCTGAGAGGGGAAAAACTGTTTTTT. As protein: CASSKAHKRRHLRGEKLFF.

The J gene is TRBJ2-4, the V gene TRBV10-3; 7 nucleotides agree with TRBD1. The end of the DNA is better explained by TRBJ2-7, so the J call may be wrong. This CDR3 comprises 13 residues. The germline CDR1 and CDR2 sequences are ENHRY and SYGVKD. The CDR3 bases are TGTGCCACCAGCCCAGGGGGAAGGAACGAGCAGTACTTC. It is translated as CATSPGGRNEQYF.

The rearrangement uses TRBV30 and TRBJ1-1; 7 positions agree with TRBD1. This CDR3 contains 13 residues. V lost 7 bases to trimming and J lost 4 bases; unmatched junction nucleotides: 9. Germline CDR1 reads GTSNPN; CDR2 reads SVGIG (reference sequence). Here the CDR3 reads CASQRGLSTEAFF. The CDR3 DNA reads TGTGCCTCACAGAGGGGGCTCAGCACTGAAGCTTTCTTT.

This clonotype came up a few times. The germline gene is not matched at one end of the junction; a read error may be the cause. This chain links TRBV7-2 with TRBJ1-2; a weak D match, TRBD1 (5 bases). This CDR3 is built from 17 residues. Germline lookup yields CDR1 SGHTA and CDR2 FQGNSA. CDR3 loop: CASSYQGHYLSNYGYTF. CDR3 DNA sequence: TGTGCCAGTAGCTATCAGGGCCACTACCTCTCTAACTATGGCTACACCTTC.

This clonotype showed up just a few times. The V call is TRBV5-5, the J call TRBJ1-1, with unresolved D. CDR1 and CDR2 (germline): SGHKS, YYEKEE (reference sequence). This CDR3 is built from 15 residues. V lost 2 bases and J 3 bases, leaving 14 bases between the germline ends. The CDR3 DNA reads TGTGCCAGCAGCTTTTCGGGGTTCGGAGACACTGAAGCTTTCTTT. The encoded protein is CASSFSGFGDTEAFF.

A few counts support this clonotype. V usage is TRBV12-3 or TRBV12-4 and J usage is TRBJ2-3; 11 bases fit TRBD2. The CDR3 covers 21 residues. After removal of 5 bases from V and 0 bases from J, the junction contained 19 bases not matched to a gene. The CDR3 is CASSPFLSSPSGGTSTDTQYF. The CDR3 DNA sequence: TGTGCCAGCAGTCCCTTCCTGTCTTCGCCTAGCGGGGGGACTAGCACAGATACGCAGTATTTT.

The chain joins TRBV9 to TRBJ1-2; D not resolved. The V and J ends lost 3 bases and 7 bases respectively, with 16 bases between them. CDR3 size: 14 residues. In germline, CDR1 is SGDLS, CDR2 YYNGEE. The DNA for the CDR3 is TGTGCCAGCAGCGCAGCGTACCCCCTTTTTGGCTACACCTTC. Translated, it gives CASSAAYPLFGYTF.

There are many counts of this clonotype. The chain employs TRBV4-3 and TRBJ2-1; a weak D match, TRBD2 (7 bases). Trimming left V 0 bases short and J 4 bases short, with 13 bases between. The length of the CDR3 is 16 residues. Germline V gives CDR1 LGHNA, CDR2 YSLEER. For the CDR3, the DNA is TGCGCCAGCAGCCAAGACGGCAGCGGGACATACAATGAGCAGTTCTTC. Amino acid sequence: CASSQDGSGTYNEQFF.

The chain combines TRBV6-2 or TRBV6-3 with TRBJ2-1; 9 nucleotides match TRBD2. Germline V gene data show CDR1 as MNHEY and CDR2 as SVGEGT. V lost 7 bases, J lost 7 bases, and 11 bases stayed unmatched. The CDR3 has 15 residues. The CDR3 is CASIPGGGRVNEQFF. In DNA, the CDR3 is TGTGCCAGCATCCCCGGGGGCGGGAGGGTTAATGAGCAGTTCTTC.

The chain has TRBV9 and TRBJ1-1, with D hard to call. Germline V gene sequence: CDR1 SGDLS, CDR2 YYNGEE. The CDR3 is 13 residues long. The V end was cut by 3 bases, the J end by 6 bases, with 12 bases between. The CDR3 DNA reads TGTGCCAGCAGCGAAGTAGGAGGCGCTGAAGCTTTCTTT. Its translation is CASSEVGGAEAFF.

This clonotype has just a few counts. J is TRBJ1-2 and V is TRBV4-3; tentative D call: TRBD1 (5 bases). Germline loops: CDR1 LGHNA, CDR2 YSLEER. The CDR3 is 16 amino acids. V was cut by 0 bases and J by 2 bases, with 13 bases left in between. The CDR3 sequence: CASSQDLGRVNYGYTF. The CDR3, as DNA: TGCGCCAGCAGCCAAGATCTGGGCAGGGTGAACTATGGCTACACCTTC.

This clonotype was detected a few times. The chain combines TRBV20-1 with TRBJ2-7; D not resolved. Germline values: CDR1 DFQATT, CDR2 SNEGSKA (reference sequence). The CDR3 spans 12 residues. Trimming took off 6 bases at V and 6 bases at J, with 15 bases between the two ends. The CDR3 protein is CSAAKGGPEQYF. The CDR3 DNA follows: TGCAGTGCCGCCAAAGGCGGTCCCGAGCAGTACTTC.

This clonotype was counted between two and nine times. The chain has TRBV4-1 and TRBJ2-3; D gene ambiguous. The CDR3 spans 15 residues. Trimming left V 0 bases short and J 1 base short, with 8 bases between. Germline CDR1 is MGHRA and CDR2 is YSYEKL. DNA for the CDR3: TGCGCCAGCAGCCAAGAATCGGGTCGCACAGATACGCAGTATTTT. Protein product: CASSQESGRTDTQYF.

V and J are TRBV15 and TRBJ2-5; 8 bases map to TRBD2. Gene TRBJ2-4 matches the end of the DNA better, so the J call may be wrong. This CDR3 comprises 15 residues. Germline CDR1 and CDR2: LNHNV and YYDKDF (reference sequence). CDR3 in DNA: TGTGCCACCAGCAGAGTCGGGGGGGTCAAAAACATTCAGTACTTC. Translated: CATSRVGGVKNIQYF.

This chain connects TRBV28 to TRBJ1-2; D possibly corresponds to TRBD1 (5 bases). V lost 2 bases and J 2 bases, leaving 9 bases between the germline ends. The CDR3 totals 14 residues. Germline V gene sequence: CDR1 MDHEN, CDR2 SYDVKM. CDR3 in DNA: TGTGCCAGCAGTTTAGGGGCCAACAACTATGGCTACACCTTC. Its protein product is CASSLGANNYGYTF.

CDR3 protein: CASTDRTYSNQPQHF. The CDR3 DNA reads as TGTGCCAGCACGGACAGGACCTATAGCAATCAGCCCCAGCATTTT. V usage is TRBV2 and J usage is TRBJ1-5; 7 bases agree with TRBD1. J lost 0 bases, V lost 7 bases, and 6 bases had no gene match. Germline V gene sequence: CDR1 SNHLY, CDR2 FYNNEI. The CDR3 covers 15 residues.

This clonotype was counted only a few times. V is TRBV10-3 and J is TRBJ2-1; D remains unclear. Trimming removed 0 bases at V and 13 bases at J, with 16 bases between. The CDR3 consists of 14 residues. Germline V gene data show CDR1 as ENHRY and CDR2 as SYGVKD. CDR3 sequence reads: CAISESNSQETQFF. In nucleotides, the CDR3 is TGTGCCATCAGTGAGTCGAACAGCCAAGAGACCCAGTTCTTC.

The chain has TRBV6-2 or TRBV6-3 and TRBJ2-1; 8 bases fit TRBD2. Germline CDR1 MNHEY, CDR2 SVGEGT. CDR3 size: 15 residues. With 6 bases clipped from V and 5 bases from J, the junction kept 9 bases outside the gene matches. CDR3: CASSELADDNNEQFF. The CDR3 DNA follows: TGTGCCAGCAGCGAACTAGCGGACGATAACAATGAGCAGTTCTTC.

V is TRBV9 and J is TRBJ2-5; tentative D call: TRBD2 (5 bases). The CDR3 loop spans 14 amino acids. Trimming removed 0 bases at V and 11 bases at J, with 17 bases between. Looked up from germline, CDR1 is SGDLS and CDR2 is YYNGEE. The CDR3: CASSVEGVSNEQYF. For the CDR3, the DNA is TGTGCCAGCAGCGTAGAGGGAGTATCCAATGAGCAGTACTTC.

This chain joins TRBV12-3 or TRBV12-4 and TRBJ1-6; D ambiguous. This CDR3 has 16 amino acids. V shed 5 bases and J shed 7 bases, with 18 bases lying between them. This chain's CDR3 is CASSPLSIKGNSPLHF. In DNA, the CDR3 is TGTGCCAGCAGTCCACTCAGTATTAAAGGGAATTCACCCCTCCACTTT.

There are a few counts of this clonotype. The CDR3 bases are TGTGCCAGCAGCCAAGGCGCCGGTCCATTGTACATTCAGTACTTC. Amino acids: CASSQGAGPLYIQYF. V is TRBV3-1 and J is TRBJ2-4, with D hard to call. The CDR3 totals 15 residues. Looked up from germline, CDR1 is LGHDT and CDR2 is YNNKEL (reference sequence). Trimming took 1 base from V and 8 from J, leaving 15 bases between them.

This clonotype was observed a few times. V and J are TRBV20-1 and TRBJ2-3; TRBD1 matches at 9 bases. V was clipped by 5 bases and J by 5 bases; unmatched bases: 8. This CDR3 spans 14 amino acids. Germline V gives CDR1 DFQATT, CDR2 SNEGSKA (reference sequence). As DNA, the CDR3 is TGCAGTGCTCCCGGGACAGGGAAGAGAGATACGCAGTATTTT. Its protein product is CSAPGTGKRDTQYF.

As for this clonotype: The junction departs from the called germline gene at one end, perhaps through a read error. The rearrangement links TRBV9 to TRBJ2-1, with 10 bases that match TRBD1. Germline V gene sequence: CDR1 SGDLS, CDR2 YYNGEE. The CDR3 extends over 13 amino acids. CDR3 in amino acids: CASGGTGVSERFF. The DNA for the CDR3 is TGTGCCAGCGGCGGGACAGGGGTTAGTGAGCGGTTCTTC.